This TCR beta chain emerged from a study of tumor-infiltrating lymphocytes in oesophageal squamous cell carcinoma. Deletions cut 5 bases from V and 6 bases from J, with 21 bases between. Germline V gene lookup returns CDR1 MNHGY and CDR2 SAAAGT. There are 16 residues in the CDR3. TCRdb itself ran the PCR reads through MiXCR, one entry per CDR3 protein. The sample includes some 20,000 distinct CDR3 sequences, 45% to 55% of them seen just once. This chain uses TRBV6-8 with TRBJ2-3; maybe TRBD1 (5 bases). The receptor was isolated from a male donor with esophageal squamous cell carcinoma. Sequenced: esophageal tumor tissue. The CDR3 sequence is CASSGVQGDVRDTQYF. Written as DNA, the CDR3 is TGTGCCAGCAGTGGAGTGCAGGGTGACGTTCGGGATACGCAGTATTTT.